This is a list of T cell receptor beta chains from one sample in a study of T cell responses to AZD1222 COVID-19 vaccine. Using immunoSEQ multiplex PCR, the repertoire was profiled, and TCRdb retains in-frame clones only, with some absent. The table has nearly 100,000 clones, about 88% seen once. The sample here was peripheral blood, taken on day 0 of AZD1222 vaccination. These receptors were taken from an adult in good health. Both conserved end residues are part of each CDR3. D genes are given only for firm matches. Expanded clones get a size class; other rows say once, few or many, or leave the size out.

. | TRBJ1-6 | . | TRBV5-5 | CASSPQGGYSPLHF | TGTGCCAGCAGCCCTCAGGGCGGATATTCACCCCTCCACTTT
once | TRBJ1-3 | TRBD1 | TRBV6-5 | CASSKGGQGNTIYF | TGTGCCAGCTCCAAAGGGGGACAGGGAAACACCATATATTTT
. | TRBJ2-7 | . | TRBV19 | CASSMDIYEQYF | TGTGCCAGTAGTATGGACATCTACGAGCAGTACTTC
. | TRBJ1-2 | . | TRBV6-5 | CASSYSLRGYTF | TGTGCCAGCAGTTACTCTTTGAGAGGCTACACCTTC
. | TRBJ2-7 | TRBD1 | TRBV18 | CASSGTAGSYEQYF | TGTGCCAGCTCAGGGACAGCCGGCTCCTACGAGCAGTACTTC
. | TRBJ2-2 | . | TRBV10-1 | CASRAGTGDTGELFF | TGCGCCAGCAGAGCGGGGACAGGAGACACCGGGGAGCTGTTTTTT
. | TRBJ2-1 | . | TRBV7-2 | CASSPSGLHNEQFF | TGTGCCAGCAGCCCGAGTGGGCTCCACAATGAGCAGTTCTTC
. | TRBJ2-7 | . | TRBV19 | CASSMIRGTSYEQYF | TGTGCCAGTAGTATGATTCGGGGAACCTCCTACGAGCAGTACTTC
. | TRBJ2-2 | . | TRBV7-7 | CASRCRGSGTGELFF | TGTGCTAGCAGGTGCAGGGGAAGCGGCACCGGGGAGCTGTTTTTT
. | TRBJ2-2 | . | TRBV6-5 | CAARRNTGELFF | TGTGCGGCACGGCGAAACACCGGGGAGCTGTTTTTT
. | TRBJ2-2 | . | TRBV7-9 | CASSLDTSNTGELFF | TGTGCCAGCAGCCTGGATACCTCTAACACCGGGGAGCTGTTTTTT
. | TRBJ2-5 | . | TRBV6-5 | CASSLQGKETQYF | TGTGCCAGCAGTCTTCAGGGTAAAGAGACCCAGTACTTC
. | TRBJ1-2 | . | TRBV5-4 | CASSSAATRGRLGYTF | TGTGCCAGCAGCTCGGCCGCCACACGGGGACGACTTGGCTACACCTTC
. | TRBJ2-7 | TRBD1 | TRBV15 | CATSPTGSSYEQYF | TGTGCCACCAGCCCGACAGGGAGCTCCTACGAGCAGTACTTC
. | TRBJ1-2 | . | TRBV2 | CASSESTGNYGYTF | TGTGCCAGCAGTGAATCCACCGGAAACTATGGCTACACCTTC
. | TRBJ2-3 | TRBD1 | TRBV6-4 | CASSADRGFTDTQYF | TGTGCCAGCAGCGCTGACAGGGGTTTCACAGATACGCAGTATTTT
. | TRBJ1-1 | . | TRBV2 | CASKEGHSNTEAFF | TGTGCCAGCAAAGAGGGACACTCGAACACTGAAGCTTTCTTT
. | TRBJ1-1 | . | TRBV11-3 | CASRRGAEPNTEAFF | TGTGCCAGCAGACGCGGGGCAGAGCCGAACACTGAAGCTTTCTTT
once | TRBJ1-6 | . | TRBV3-1/TRBV3-2 | CASSQFQTGASYNSPLHF | TGTGCCAGCAGCCAATTCCAAACAGGAGCCTCCTATAATTCACCCCTCCACTTT
. | TRBJ1-6 | . | TRBV9 | CASSPQQSSYNSPLHF | TGTGCCAGCAGCCCCCAACAGAGCTCCTATAATTCACCCCTCCACTTT
. | TRBJ1-2 | . | TRBV5-1 | CASSLGSGRLSGYTF | TGCGCCAGCAGCTTGGGTTCAGGGAGGTTATCTGGCTACACCTTC
few | TRBJ1-5 | . | TRBV7-8 | CASSLSFPVSKYQPQHF | TGTGCCAGCAGCTTATCATTCCCGGTCAGCAAATATCAGCCCCAGCATTTT
. | TRBJ1-5 | TRBD1 | TRBV6-1 | CASSGGDRGLRSNQPQHF | TGTGCCAGCAGTGGGGGGGACAGGGGGCTTCGGAGCAATCAGCCCCAGCATTTT
. | TRBJ2-7 | TRBD1 | TRBV6-5 | CASRRQGGYEQYF | TGTGCCAGCAGGCGACAGGGGGGGTACGAGCAGTACTTC
. | TRBJ2-2 | TRBD1 | TRBV19 | CASYRTGNTGELFF | TGTGCCAGTTATCGGACAGGGAACACCGGGGAGCTGTTTTTT
. | TRBJ1-4 | . | TRBV3-1/TRBV3-2 | CASTSRGAGEKLFF | TGTGCCAGCACCTCAAGGGGGGCCGGAGAAAAACTGTTTTTT
once | TRBJ1-1 | . | TRBV4-3 | CASSHSRTGLTEAFF | TGCGCCAGCAGCCACTCCCGAACAGGGCTGACTGAAGCTTTCTTT
. | TRBJ2-2 | . | TRBV12-3/TRBV12-4 | CASSLAGGAELFF | TGTGCCAGCAGTTTAGCCGGTGGAGCGGAGCTGTTTTTT
. | TRBJ2-5 | . | TRBV5-1 | CASSLVQETQYF | TGCGCCAGCAGCTTGGTCCAGGAGACCCAGTACTTC
. | TRBJ1-2 | . | TRBV7-9 | CASSLDGYTF | TGTGCCAGCAGCTTAGATGGCTACACCTTC
. | TRBJ2-1 | . | TRBV25-1 | CASSAGGGYYNEQFF | TGTGCCAGCAGTGCCGGGGGAGGTTATTACAATGAGCAGTTCTTC
. | TRBJ2-6 | TRBD1 | TRBV9 | CASSFWTGGSGANVLTF | TGTGCCAGCAGCTTTTGGACAGGGGGTTCCGGGGCCAACGTCCTGACTTTC
. | TRBJ1-5 | . | TRBV29-1 | CSVATGYSNQPQHF | TGCAGCGTAGCCACAGGGTATAGCAATCAGCCCCAGCATTTT
. | TRBJ2-1 | TRBD1 | TRBV4-2 | CASSPGGDRAKNEQFF | TGTGCCAGCAGCCCAGGTGGGGACAGGGCTAAAAATGAGCAGTTCTTC
once | TRBJ2-5 | . | TRBV19 | CASRGRGSYIETQYF | TGTGCCAGTAGAGGCCGGGGTTCCTACATAGAGACCCAGTACTTC
. | TRBJ2-2 | TRBD1 | TRBV5-1 | CASTNEQGAPTGELFF | TGCGCCAGCACCAATGAACAGGGGGCGCCGACCGGGGAGCTGTTTTTT
. | TRBJ2-7 | TRBD2 | TRBV6-6 | CASSPLGAGGPRNEQYF | TGTGCCAGCAGTCCCCTGGGGGCGGGGGGCCCGCGGAACGAGCAGTACTTC
. | TRBJ1-1 | . | TRBV5-1 | CASSPLGLTNTEAFF | TGCGCCAGCAGCCCCTTGGGGCTTACGAACACTGAAGCTTTCTTT
. | TRBJ2-7 | TRBD1 | TRBV5-1 | CASRQGASYEQYF | TGCGCCAGCAGGCAGGGGGCTTCCTACGAGCAGTACTTC
. | TRBJ1-4 | TRBD1 | TRBV7-2 | CASSYSGTDYEKLFF | TGTGCCAGCAGCTACTCCGGGACAGACTATGAAAAACTGTTTTTT
. | TRBJ2-3 | . | TRBV5-4 | CASSLGTVRDTQYF | TGTGCCAGCAGCTTGGGTACTGTTAGAGATACGCAGTATTTT
. | TRBJ2-2 | . | TRBV12-5 | CASGLGGASTGELFF | TGTGCTAGTGGCCTGGGGGGGGCAAGCACCGGGGAGCTGTTTTTT
. | TRBJ2-2 | TRBD2 | TRBV3-1/TRBV3-2 | CASSLRRGIGTGELFF | TGTGCCAGCAGTCTTCGGCGGGGGATAGGCACCGGGGAGCTGTTTTTT
. | TRBJ2-5 | TRBD1 | TRBV5-6 | CASSFQGAETQYF | TGTGCCAGCAGCTTCCAGGGGGCGGAGACCCAGTACTTC
. | TRBJ2-5 | . | TRBV20-1 | CSASSTTKETQYF | TGCAGTGCTAGTTCTACAACAAAAGAGACCCAGTACTTC
. | TRBJ1-1 | . | TRBV19 | CASSIAALNTEAFF | TGTGCCAGTAGTATAGCGGCTCTAAACACTGAAGCTTTCTTT
. | TRBJ1-6 | TRBD1 | TRBV7-9 | CASSYFLTGDSPLHF | TGTGCCAGCAGTTATTTTCTGACAGGGGACTCACCCCTCCACTTT
. | TRBJ1-5 | . | TRBV11-2 | CASSAGVNQPQHF | TGTGCCAGCAGCGCGGGAGTAAATCAGCCCCAGCATTTT